The clone carrying this TCR beta chain was detected only once. As yet, its antigen is unknown. This specimen belongs to a study of cytomegalovirus exposure and HLA in healthy donors. Notes on the study in general: A list of around 150 TCR beta chains associated with cytomegalovirus was given. Presence/absence analyses supposed approximately even sequencing depth among donors.

PCR employed 60 Vbeta and 13 Jbeta primers. The table came from immunoSEQ multiplex PCR; TCRdb's copy has only in-frame clones and leaves some out. This table holds almost 80,000 clones, roughly 69% found once. The TCR comes from a woman aged 45-65 years in good health and CMV-seropositive. Sequencing input: PBMCs.

CDR3 bases: TGTGCCAGCAGCCTCGGACAGGGACACTATGGCTACACCTTC. Amino acids: CASSLGQGHYGYTF. The chain links TRBV5-6 to TRBJ1-2; 8 bases are shared with TRBD1. The CDR3 is 14 amino acids. The J segment lost 3 bases and the V segment lost 4 bases, leaving 5 bases of the junction unmatched. Germline CDR1 reads SGHDT; CDR2 reads YYEEEE.